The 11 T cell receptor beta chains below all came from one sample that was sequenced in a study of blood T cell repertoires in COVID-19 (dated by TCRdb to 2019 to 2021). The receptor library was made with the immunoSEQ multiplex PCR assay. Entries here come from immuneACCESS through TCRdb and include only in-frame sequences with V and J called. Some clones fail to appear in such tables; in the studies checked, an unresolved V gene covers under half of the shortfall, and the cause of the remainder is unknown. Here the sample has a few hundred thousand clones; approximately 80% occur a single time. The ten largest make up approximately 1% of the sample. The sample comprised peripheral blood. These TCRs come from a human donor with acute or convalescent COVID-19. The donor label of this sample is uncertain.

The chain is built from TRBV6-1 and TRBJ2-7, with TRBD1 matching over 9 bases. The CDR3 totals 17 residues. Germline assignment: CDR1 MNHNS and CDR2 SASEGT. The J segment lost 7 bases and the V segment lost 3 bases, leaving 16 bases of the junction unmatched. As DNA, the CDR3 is TGTGCCAGCAGTGACCACAGGGGGCGTACCCTTCTCCCAGAGCAGTACTTC. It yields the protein CASSDHRGRTLLPEQYF.

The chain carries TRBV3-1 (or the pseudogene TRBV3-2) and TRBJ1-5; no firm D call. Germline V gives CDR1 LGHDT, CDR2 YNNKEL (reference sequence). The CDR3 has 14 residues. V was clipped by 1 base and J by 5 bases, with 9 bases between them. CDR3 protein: CASSQVQTDQPQHF. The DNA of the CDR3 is TGTGCCAGCAGCCAAGTTCAGACTGATCAGCCCCAGCATTTT.

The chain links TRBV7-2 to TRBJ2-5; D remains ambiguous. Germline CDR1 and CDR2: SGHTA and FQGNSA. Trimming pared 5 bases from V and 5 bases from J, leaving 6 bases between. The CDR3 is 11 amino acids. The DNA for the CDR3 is TGTGCCAGCAGCCCCTTGGAGACCCAGTACTTC. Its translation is CASSPLETQYF.

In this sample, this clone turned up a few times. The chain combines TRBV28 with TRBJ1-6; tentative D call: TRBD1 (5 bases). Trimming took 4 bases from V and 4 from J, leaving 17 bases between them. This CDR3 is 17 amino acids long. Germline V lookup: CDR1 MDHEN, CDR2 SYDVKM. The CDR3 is CASSSQGEYRYNSPLHF. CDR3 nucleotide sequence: TGTGCCAGCAGTTCGCAAGGGGAATATCGGTATAATTCACCCCTCCACTTT.

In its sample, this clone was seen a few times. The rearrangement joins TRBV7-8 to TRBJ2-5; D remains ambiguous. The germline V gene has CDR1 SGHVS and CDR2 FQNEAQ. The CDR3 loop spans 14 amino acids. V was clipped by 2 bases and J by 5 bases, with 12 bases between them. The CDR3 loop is CASSLRLTEETQYF. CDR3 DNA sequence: TGTGCCAGCAGCTTACGCCTAACGGAGGAGACCCAGTACTTC.

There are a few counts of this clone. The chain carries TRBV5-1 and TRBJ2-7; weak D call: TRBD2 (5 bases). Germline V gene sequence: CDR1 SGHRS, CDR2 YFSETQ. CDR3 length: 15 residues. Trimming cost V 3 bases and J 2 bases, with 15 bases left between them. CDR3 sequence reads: CASSSAADLTYEQYF. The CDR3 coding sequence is TGCGCCAGCAGCTCCGCAGCGGACCTCACCTACGAGCAGTACTTC.

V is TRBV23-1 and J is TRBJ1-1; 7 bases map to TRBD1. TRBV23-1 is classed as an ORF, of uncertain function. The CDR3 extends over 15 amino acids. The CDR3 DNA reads TGCGCGCCCAAGCACCCGACAGGGACGAACACTGAAGCTTTCTTT. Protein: CAPKHPTGTNTEAFF.

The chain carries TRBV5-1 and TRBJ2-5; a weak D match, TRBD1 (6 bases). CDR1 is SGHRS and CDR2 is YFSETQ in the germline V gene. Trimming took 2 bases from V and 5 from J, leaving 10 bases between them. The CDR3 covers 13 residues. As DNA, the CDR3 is TGCGCCAGCAGCTTACAGGGACGGGAGACCCAGTACTTC. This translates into CASSLQGRETQYF.

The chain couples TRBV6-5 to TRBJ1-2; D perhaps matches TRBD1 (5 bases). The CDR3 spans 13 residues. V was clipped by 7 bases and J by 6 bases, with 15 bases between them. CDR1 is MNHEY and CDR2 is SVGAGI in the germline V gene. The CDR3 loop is CASTTGSLDGYTF. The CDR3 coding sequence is TGTGCCAGCACCACAGGATCCCTGGATGGCTACACCTTC.

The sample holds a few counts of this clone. CDR3 amino acids: CASSPQGLDYGYTF. The CDR3 bases are TGCGCCAGCAGCCCCCAGGGGTTGGACTATGGCTACACCTTC. This chain connects TRBV5-1 to TRBJ1-2; tentative D call: TRBD1 (6 bases). The V gene's germline CDR1 is SGHRS and CDR2 YFSETQ. V lost 4 bases and J lost 3, with 13 bases in between. The CDR3 is made up of 14 amino acids.

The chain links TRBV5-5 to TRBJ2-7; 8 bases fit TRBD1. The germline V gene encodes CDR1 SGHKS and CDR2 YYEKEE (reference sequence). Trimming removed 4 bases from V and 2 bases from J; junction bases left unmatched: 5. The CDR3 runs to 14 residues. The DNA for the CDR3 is TGTGCCAGCAGCCAACAGGGGGTCGCCTACGAGCAGTACTTC. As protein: CASSQQGVAYEQYF.